This TCR beta chain was observed in a study of T cells in Graves' hyperthyroidism and ophthalmopathy. V was clipped by 0 bases and J by 4 bases; unmatched bases: 6. The CDR3 length is 15 residues. From germline, CDR1 is PRHDT and CDR2 FYEKMQ (reference sequence). Investigators excluded patients with uncontrolled infection, other autoimmune disease, pregnancy or lactation. Together with thyroid ultrasound, orbital computed tomography, serum thyroxine and TRAb, clinical symptoms were used for diagnoses. What was amplified from RNA transcripts were TCR beta CDR3 regions. The TCR CDR3 was amplified in a first-round RT-PCR using the HTBI primer set. Using its own MiXCR run on the multiplex PCR reads, TCRdb lists one record per CDR3 protein. The table has a few hundred thousand distinct CDR3 sequences, approximately 14% seen once; the top ten hold around a quarter. Broader study findings: Ophthalmopathy was identified by the model a median about seven months ahead of onset.

In this sample, this clonotype turned up many times. The target antigen is unknown. The V and J genes are TRBV13 and TRBJ2-7, with 7 bases lining up with TRBD2. The specimen was blood. This clonotype was sampled from a woman younger than 30 with Graves' hyperthyroidism that later progressed to Graves' ophthalmopathy. This CDR3 reads CASSLGGSGDYEQYF. The CDR3 nucleotides read TGTGCCAGCAGCTTAGGCGGCAGCGGGGATTACGAGCAGTACTTC.